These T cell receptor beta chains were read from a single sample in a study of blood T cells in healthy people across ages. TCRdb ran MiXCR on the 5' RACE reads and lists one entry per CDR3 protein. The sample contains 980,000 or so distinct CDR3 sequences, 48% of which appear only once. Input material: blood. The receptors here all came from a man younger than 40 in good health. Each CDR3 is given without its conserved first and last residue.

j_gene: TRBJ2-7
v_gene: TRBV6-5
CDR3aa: ASSYAAGGSYEQY

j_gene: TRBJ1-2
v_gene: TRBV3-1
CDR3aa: ASSQPGSGSYGYT

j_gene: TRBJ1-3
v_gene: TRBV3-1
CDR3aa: ASSPTVSGNTIY

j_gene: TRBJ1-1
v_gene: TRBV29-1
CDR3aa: SVEELGQVLTFAEAF

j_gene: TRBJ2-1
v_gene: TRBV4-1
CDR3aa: ASSEPGQKGNEQF

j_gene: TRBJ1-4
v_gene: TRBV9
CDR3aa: ASSEDRGGRMNEKLF

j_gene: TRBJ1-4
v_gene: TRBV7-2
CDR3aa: ASSLRQGGEKLF

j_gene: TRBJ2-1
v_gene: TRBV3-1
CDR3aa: ASSQGPGGLDEQF

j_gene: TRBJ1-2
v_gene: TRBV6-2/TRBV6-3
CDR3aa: ASSYPGTGRSGYT

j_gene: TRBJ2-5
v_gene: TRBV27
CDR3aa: ASSLFGQGGQETQY

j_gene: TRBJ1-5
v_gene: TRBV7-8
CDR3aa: ASRQRVGGNQPQH

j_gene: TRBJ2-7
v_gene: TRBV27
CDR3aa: ASSSPLLARYEQY

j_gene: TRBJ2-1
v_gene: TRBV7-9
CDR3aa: ASSITDGHNEQF

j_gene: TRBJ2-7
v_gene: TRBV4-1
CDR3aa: ASSQDPTGGRVSYEQY

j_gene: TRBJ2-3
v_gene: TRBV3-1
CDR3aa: ASSLPVGGGTTDTQY

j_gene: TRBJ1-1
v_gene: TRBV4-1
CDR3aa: ASSQDPGGLNTEAF

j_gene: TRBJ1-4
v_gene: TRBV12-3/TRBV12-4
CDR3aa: ASSLRQGAKEKLF

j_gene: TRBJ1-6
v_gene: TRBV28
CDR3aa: ASQSGIGSYNSPLH

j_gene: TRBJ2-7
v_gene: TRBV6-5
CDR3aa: ATTGPGGYEQY

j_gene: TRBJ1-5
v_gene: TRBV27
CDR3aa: ASSFDRRYSNQPRH

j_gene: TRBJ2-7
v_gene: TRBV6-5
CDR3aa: AGSYRDSGPYEQY

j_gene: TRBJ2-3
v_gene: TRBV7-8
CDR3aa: ASSLGAVTGTQY

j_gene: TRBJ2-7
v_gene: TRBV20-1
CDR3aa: STSGNAFAEQY

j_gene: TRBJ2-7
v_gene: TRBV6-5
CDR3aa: ASSYSTGKASYEQY

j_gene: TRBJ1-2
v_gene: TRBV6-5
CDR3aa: ASSVDTFYGYT

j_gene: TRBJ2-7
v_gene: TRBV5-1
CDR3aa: ASSGGTSGDIYEQY

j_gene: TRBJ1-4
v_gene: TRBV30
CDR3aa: AWSKGIGEKLF

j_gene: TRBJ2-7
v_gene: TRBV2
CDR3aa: ASQGENFNEQY

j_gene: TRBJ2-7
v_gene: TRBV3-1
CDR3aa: ACSAQRLQQY

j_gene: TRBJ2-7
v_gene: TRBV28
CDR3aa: ASRPTGGTYEQY

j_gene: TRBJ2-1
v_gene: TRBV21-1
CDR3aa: ASIGGGKIFNEQF

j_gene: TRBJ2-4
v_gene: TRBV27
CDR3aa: ASRVGALAKNIQY

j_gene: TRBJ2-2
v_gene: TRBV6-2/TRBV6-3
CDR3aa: ASSYTSGGVNTGELF

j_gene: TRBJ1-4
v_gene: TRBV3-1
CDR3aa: ASSQDRRGKLF

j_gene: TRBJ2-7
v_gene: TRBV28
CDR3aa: ASGQGAYEQY

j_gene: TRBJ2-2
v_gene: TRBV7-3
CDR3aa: ASSAGPTNTGELF

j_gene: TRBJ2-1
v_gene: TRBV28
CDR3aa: ASSFGDYNEQF

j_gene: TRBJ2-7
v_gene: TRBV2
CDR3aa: ATNSGISYEQY

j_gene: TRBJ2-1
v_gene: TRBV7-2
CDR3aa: ASSMGQGFYNEQF

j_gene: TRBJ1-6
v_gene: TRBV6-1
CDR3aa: ASSEADSGNSPLH

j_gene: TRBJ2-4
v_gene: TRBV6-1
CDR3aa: ASTLGTTRY

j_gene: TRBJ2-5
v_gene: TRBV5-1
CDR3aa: ASSSIAGNQETQY